These 19 T cell receptor beta chains came from one sample sequenced in a study of beta chain features in type 1 diabetes. Study results and caveats: For Type 1 diabetes patients, all four CD4+ subsets carried TCRB CDR3s that were moderately but significantly shorter.

No antigen is known for these receptors. The investigators reverse transcribed all of the isolated RNA, so they sequenced expressed TCRB transcripts. The repertoire was sequenced with immunoSEQ multiplex PCR; TCRdb's copy has only in-frame clones and lacks some. The sample consists of around 180,000 clones, approximately 7.9% of them appearing once. Source material: central memory CD4+ T cells from blood. Source of these receptors: a man aged 18 to 29 with type 1 diabetes.

Comment on this clone: Within the sample, other DNA sequences also encode this same CDR3. V gene TRBV5-1 combines with J gene TRBJ2-3, with 8 bases matching TRBD2. Germline trimming cut 5 bases from V and 0 bases from J; bases unmatched to any gene: 8. This CDR3 comprises 16 residues. Germline CDR1 is SGHRS and CDR2 is YFSETQ. In DNA form, the CDR3 reads TGCGCCAGCAGTGCGGGGGGCGGGGGCAGCACAGATACGCAGTATTTT. Its translation: CASSAGGGGSTDTQYF.

The V and J genes are TRBV18 and TRBJ1-3; 7 nucleotides match TRBD1. CDR1 is KGHSH, CDR2 LQKENI, per germline. V shed 5 bases and J 2 bases; nucleotides not matched to a gene: 0. The CDR3 spans 13 residues. CDR3 sequence: CASSDRAGNTIYF. The DNA of the CDR3 is TGTGCCAGCTCAGACAGGGCTGGAAACACCATATATTTT.

This clone was detected once. Other DNA variants within this sample encode the same CDR3. This chain connects TRBV6-5 to TRBJ2-7; possible D gene TRBD2, 6 bases. This CDR3 region has 13 residues. V shed 5 bases and J shed 2 bases, with 10 bases lying between them. Germline V gene data show CDR1 as MNHEY and CDR2 as SVGAGI. CDR3 DNA: TGTGCCAGCAGTCCTCGGGGGACCTACGAGCAGTACTTC. Its protein product is CASSPRGTYEQYF.

This clone was counted between two and nine times. The rearrangement links TRBV30 to TRBJ2-3; 11 bases fit TRBD2. V shed 3 bases, J shed 1 base, and the junction held 6 bases outside the gene matches. The CDR3 is 16 residues long. CDR1 and CDR2 (germline): GTSNPN, SVGIG (reference sequence). CDR3 nucleotide sequence: TGTGCCTGGAGGGGAATAGCGGGGGGGGGCACAGATACGCAGTATTTT. Translated: CAWRGIAGGGTDTQYF.

In its sample, this clone was seen a few times. The chain recombines TRBV28 with TRBJ2-3; 8 positions match TRBD2. The CDR3 covers 15 residues. The V gene end was trimmed by 7 bases and the J gene end by 5 bases; junction bases not matched to a gene: 11. Germline CDR1 reads MDHEN; CDR2 reads SYDVKM. As DNA, the CDR3 is TGTGCCAGCACCCTTAGCGGGGCTGTGGGAGATACGCAGTATTTT. Protein product: CASTLSGAVGDTQYF. Using reference TRBV28 and TRBJ2-3 for the parts outside the CDR3, the full variable domain is DVKVTQSSRYLVKRTGEKVFLECVQDMDHENMFWYRQDPGLGLRLIYFSYDVKMKEKGDIPEGYSVSREKKERFSLILESASTNQTSMYLCASTLSGAVGDTQYFGPGTRLTVL.

This clone occurred a few times. The chain is built from TRBV5-4 and TRBJ1-1, with 10 bases aligning to TRBD1. The germline CDR1 and CDR2 sequences are SGHNT and YYREEE (reference sequence). Losses at the gene ends were 1 base for V and 11 bases for J; bases not matched to a gene: 5. CDR3 length equals 13 residues. For the CDR3, the DNA is TGTGCCAGCAGCTTGAAGGGGACAGGGGTGGCTTTCTTT. Encoded protein: CASSLKGTGVAFF.

This clone was observed at least ten times. The chain has TRBV19 and TRBJ1-2, with D unclear. With 3 bases removed from V and 5 bases from J, the gap between germline ends came to 7 bases. This CDR3 is 12 amino acids long. CDR1 is LNHDA and CDR2 is SQIVND in the germline V gene (reference sequence). The CDR3, as DNA: TGTGCCAGTAGTATCAGCGGATATGGCTACACCTTC. Protein: CASSISGYGYTF.

CDR3 sequence reads: CASSGAGTGDQPQHF. The CDR3 coding sequence is TGTGCCAGCAGTGGAGCCGGGACAGGGGATCAGCCCCAGCATTTT. The V and J genes are TRBV28 and TRBJ1-5, with 10 bases identical to TRBD1. This CDR3 region has 15 residues. Germline loops: CDR1 MDHEN, CDR2 SYDVKM. J lost 5 bases, V lost 5 bases, and 6 bases had no gene match.

There are a few counts of this clone. The chain combines TRBV5-1 with TRBJ2-5; 7 bases map to TRBD1. The CDR3 spans 15 residues. Germline CDR1 is SGHRS and CDR2 is YFSETQ. The junction had 4 bases not matched to a gene; V was cut back by 2 bases and J by 0 bases. The DNA of the CDR3 is TGCGCCAGCAGCTTATACGGGACAGACCAAGAGACCCAGTACTTC. Encoded protein: CASSLYGTDQETQYF.

The sample holds many counts of this clone. The genes are TRBV7-9 and TRBJ2-7; TRBD1 might be the D (5 bases). This CDR3 is 12 amino acids long. Germline V gives CDR1 SEHNR, CDR2 FQNEAQ (reference sequence). The ends were cut back, 2 bases at V and 8 bases at J, with 10 bases in the middle. In DNA form, the CDR3 reads TGTGCCAGCAGCTTAAGCAGGGCAAAGCAGTACTTC. It encodes CASSLSRAKQYF.

This clone was detected ten times or more. The V and J genes are TRBV10-3 and TRBJ2-1, with D possibly TRBD1 on 6 matching bases. Germline CDR1 ENHRY, CDR2 SYGVKD. V dropped 8 bases and J dropped 8 bases, with 16 bases sitting between them. The CDR3 covers 13 residues. The CDR3 DNA sequence: TGTGCCATCCGAGGCCAGGGGCGGGATGAGCAGTTCTTC. Translating gives CAIRGQGRDEQFF.

This clone was seen only a few times. The rearrangement joins TRBV28 to TRBJ2-7, with D maybe TRBD1 (5 bases). V dropped 10 bases and J dropped 0 bases, with 19 bases sitting between them. This CDR3 has 15 residues. Per germline, CDR1 MDHEN and CDR2 SYDVKM. In nucleotides, the CDR3 is TGTGCCATCCAATCCCCGGGTGGGGCCTCCTACGAGCAGTACTTC. As protein: CAIQSPGGASYEQYF.

In DNA, the CDR3 is TGCGCCAGCAGCCGATCCCTGGGGAGCTCCTACAATGAGCAGTTCTTC. Amino acid sequence: CASSRSLGSSYNEQFF. V and J are TRBV4-3 and TRBJ2-1; weak D call: TRBD2 (5 bases). There are 16 residues in the CDR3. Trimming stripped 4 bases from V and 0 bases from J, with 13 bases between. Germline CDR1 reads LGHNA; CDR2 reads YSLEER.

There are many counts of this clone. The J gene is TRBJ1-2, the V gene TRBV28; D gene uncertain. The CDR3 is 11 amino acids. Trimming stripped 7 bases from V and 8 bases from J, with 11 bases between. Germline CDR1 and CDR2: MDHEN and SYDVKM. The CDR3 nucleotides read TGTGCCAGCATGGGCCGAAGGGGCTACACCTTC. Amino acid sequence: CASMGRRGYTF.

This clone was counted a few times. V usage is TRBV20-1 and J usage is TRBJ1-4; D is unresolved. The CDR3 totals 11 residues. CDR1 and CDR2 from the germline V gene are DFQATT and SNEGSKA (reference sequence). Trimming removed 6 bases from V and 7 bases from J, with 9 bases in between. The CDR3 coding sequence is TGCAGTGCCACATTTTCTGAAAAACTGTTTTTT. This codes for CSATFSEKLFF.

DNA for the CDR3: TGTGCCAGCAGTACGACTAGCGGGAGGGCCTACGAGCAGTACTTC. It yields the protein CASSTTSGRAYEQYF. The chain joins TRBV7-2 to TRBJ2-7; 14 nucleotides line up with TRBD2. With V trimmed by 6 bases and J by 2 bases, 3 bases remained unmatched. The CDR3 loop spans 15 amino acids. Germline V gene lookup returns CDR1 SGHTA and CDR2 FQGNSA.

This clone came up a few times. The chain recombines TRBV11-2 with TRBJ2-2, with a weak D call TRBD1 (5 bases). This CDR3 region has 15 residues. Trimming cost V 6 bases and J 3 bases, with 14 bases left between them. CDR1 is SGHAT, CDR2 FQNNGV, per germline. CDR3 in DNA: TGTGCCAGCAGTTTTTCAGCAGGGTACACCGGGGAGCTGTTTTTT. Amino acids: CASSFSAGYTGELFF.

This clone was recorded a few times. The rearrangement links TRBV5-1 to TRBJ2-1, with D uncertain. The CDR3 has 13 residues. Trimming took off 1 base at V and 4 bases at J, with 6 bases between the two ends. Per germline, CDR1 SGHRS and CDR2 YFSETQ. Here the CDR3 reads CASSLSSYNEQFF. Written as DNA, the CDR3 is TGCGCCAGCAGCTTGAGCTCGTACAATGAGCAGTTCTTC.

This chain connects TRBV5-4 to TRBJ1-2; TRBD1 agrees at 8 bases. This CDR3 has 15 residues. V was pared by 4 bases and J by 8 bases, with 13 bases of the junction left unmatched. Per the germline V gene, CDR1 is SGHNT and CDR2 is YYREEE (reference sequence). This CDR3 is CASSKDRAEFGGYTF. CDR3 DNA sequence: TGTGCCAGCAGCAAGGACAGGGCAGAGTTTGGGGGCTACACCTTC.